These T cell receptor beta chains were read from a single sample in a study of blood T cell repertoires in COVID-19. Profiled with immunoSEQ multiplex PCR; TCRdb holds only in-frame clones, not every one. The sample has tens of thousands of clones; just over 85% are singletons. Sequencing was performed on peripheral blood. These receptors originate from an elderly woman in a cohort sampled during active or convalescent COVID-19. CDR3s include the opening cysteine and the closing phenylalanine or tryptophan. The D gene is left open where the match is weak. Clone size appears in some rows only: once, few, many, or a class for an expanded clone.

V gene	D gene	J gene	clone size	CDR3 DNA	CDR3 protein
TRBV3-1/TRBV3-2	.	TRBJ2-2	many	TGTGCCAGCAGCCGACGTACGAAGCTACAGGCAGAAGTTGCGCACACCGGGGAGCTGTTTTTT	CASSRRTKLQAEVAHTGELFF
TRBV7-9	TRBD1	TRBJ2-2	few	TGTGCCAGCAGCCGACAGGGAAACACCGGGGAGCTGTTTTTT	CASSRQGNTGELFF
TRBV5-6	.	TRBJ2-5	.	TGTGCCAGCAGCTTAGTCACCTGGGCGGGATACCAAGAGACCCAGTACTTC	CASSLVTWAGYQETQYF
TRBV30	.	TRBJ1-1	.	TGTGCCTGGAGTGTAGGAAGCAGGGAAGCTTTCTTT	CAWSVGSREAFF
TRBV30	.	TRBJ2-1	.	TGTGCCTGGAGTCGCGAGAGAAGCTCCTACAATGAGCAGTTCTTC	CAWSRERSSYNEQFF
TRBV11-2	.	TRBJ1-2	.	TGTGCCAGCAGCTTACCGACTTCGCGGATATCTTATGGCTACACCTTC	CASSLPTSRISYGYTF
TRBV9	TRBD1	TRBJ1-6	.	TGTGCCAGCAGCGTAGAGGGGGCCCCAGCCGGGAATTCACCCCTCCACTTT	CASSVEGAPAGNSPLHF
TRBV2	TRBD1	TRBJ1-4	few	TGTGCCAGCAAGGGGGCGCGGGATGAAAAACTGTTTTTT	CASKGARDEKLFF
TRBV5-1	.	TRBJ1-1	.	TGCGCCAGCAGCTTGGGTATGAACACTGAAGCTTTCTTT	CASSLGMNTEAFF
TRBV6-5	.	TRBJ2-5	.	TGTGCCAGCACTAAGGGGACACATCAAGAGACCCAGTACTTC	CASTKGTHQETQYF